A selection of T cell receptor beta chains follows, all from one sample in a study of a mutant IDH1 vaccine in newly diagnosed glioma. Their cognate antigens are unknown. Using immunoSEQ multiplex PCR, the repertoire was profiled, and TCRdb retains in-frame clones only, with some absent. The sample lists 50,000 to 65,000 clones, roughly four fifths occurring once. The source material was PBMCs, sampled from a glioma patient whose treatment included an IDH1 peptide vaccine. The receptors come from a man aged 25-45 years with glioma. CDR3s include the opening cysteine and the closing phenylalanine or tryptophan. The size of a clone is reported for some rows only, either as once, few or many, or as a class for expanded clones.

NA,TRBV7-2,TRBJ2-7,CASSLGQGSWEQYF
NA,TRBV9,TRBJ2-1,CASSSTSGDYNEQFF
NA,TRBV5-4,TRBJ2-3,CASSLATSGGATDTQYF
NA,TRBV9,NA,CASSVGTRRGYEQYF
NA,TRBV5-5,TRBJ2-3,CASSLARQRGGGDTQYF
NA,TRBV5-4,TRBJ2-5,CASSPAGNQETQYF
NA,TRBV19,TRBJ2-7,CASSIGKEVYEQYF
NA,TRBV30,TRBJ2-3,CAWSGWASKDTQYF
once,TRBV5-8,TRBJ2-5,CASSTGLAGSETQYF
few,TRBV5-4,TRBJ1-1,CASSLEAGPQNTEAFF
NA,TRBV28,TRBJ1-1,CASVWENTEAFF
NA,TRBV2,TRBJ2-7,CASSRTSSPYF
NA,TRBV7-8,TRBJ2-3,CASSQGLAGRTDTQYF
few,TRBV2,TRBJ2-1,CASRTLGYYNEQFF
NA,TRBV5-8,TRBJ2-3,CASSSPVGSGGVTDTQYF
NA,TRBV6-1,TRBJ1-2,CASTLEPRSYGYTF
NA,TRBV13,TRBJ1-6,CASSLGTDTYNSPLHF
once,TRBV5-1,TRBJ2-3,CASSSGGGTDTQYF
NA,TRBV25-1,TRBJ1-5,CASSAGSNQPQHF
NA,TRBV5-6,TRBJ1-5,CASSKNANSNQPQHF
NA,TRBV5-1,TRBJ1-4,CASSVGRGTNEKLFF
NA,TRBV15,TRBJ1-5,CATSSDRGSNQPQHF
NA,TRBV7-7,TRBJ2-1,CASSSGSGGSYEQFF
NA,TRBV9,TRBJ1-1,CASSGGLRVGGPFSEAFF
NA,TRBV5-1,TRBJ2-7,CASSFGSAPYEQYF
few,TRBV19,TRBJ1-1,CASSIGGGHTEAFF
NA,TRBV5-4,TRBJ1-5,CASSYDTGQNQPQHF
once,TRBV5-6,TRBJ2-3,CASSLEGTVAVPDTQYF
NA,TRBV5-5,TRBJ2-7,CASSLEGGGGTYEQYF
NA,TRBV5-6,TRBJ1-2,CASGRSYGYTF
NA,TRBV27,TRBJ1-2,CASTYRRMDGANYGYTF
NA,TRBV5-1,TRBJ1-2,CASSLGQGNYGYTF
few,TRBV14,TRBJ1-1,CASSPGQGIGEAFF
once,TRBV7-2,TRBJ2-7,CASSGKGFSGGYEQYF
NA,TRBV5-6,TRBJ2-7,CASSLGRGDEQYF
once,TRBV7-8,TRBJ2-6,CASSLIRGSGANVLTF
NA,TRBV25-1,TRBJ1-2,CASSAEGLYGYTF
NA,TRBV5-6,NA,CASSSDRGLISYEQYF
NA,TRBV10-3,TRBJ2-7,CAISEGQLSYEQYF
NA,TRBV27,TRBJ1-2,CASSLSKGGGWSTYGYTF
NA,TRBV7-9,TRBJ2-1,CASSPRLSVSLGEQFF
NA,TRBV18,TRBJ2-7,CASSHGPVGGSYEQYF
NA,TRBV5-6,TRBJ2-3,CASSPSGGSVTQYF
NA,TRBV15,TRBJ2-7,CATSINSGGPYEQYF
NA,TRBV30,TRBJ2-7,CAWSVSGGPYEQYF
NA,TRBV4-1,TRBJ2-5,CASSQYPVGLGVGLTQYF
NA,TRBV19,TRBJ1-2,CASSIAPTGNYGYTF
NA,TRBV5-6,TRBJ1-1,CASSSFTDDTEAFF
NA,TRBV6-5,TRBJ1-2,CASRRDRGPYGYTF
NA,TRBV7-9,TRBJ2-1,CASSLADLRSSSYNEQFF
NA,TRBV19,TRBJ2-7,CASTPTPSSYEQYF
NA,TRBV27,TRBJ2-5,CASSMLLAGGMYQETQYF
NA,TRBV5-1,TRBJ2-1,CASSWDFYEQFF
NA,TRBV6-1,TRBJ1-2,CASSEAYGYTF
NA,TRBV9,TRBJ1-2,CASPSTGAQDGYTF
NA,TRBV7-9,TRBJ2-4,CASSFSIPGPRGQNIQYF